Sequencing of this T cell receptor (beta chain) was carried out in a study of blood T cell repertoires in COVID-19. The CDR3 runs to 14 residues. Germline assignment: CDR1 SGHTA and CDR2 FQGNSA. The J segment lost 7 bases and the V segment lost 6 bases, leaving 9 bases of the junction unmatched. Clones were sequenced by immunoSEQ multiplex PCR, and TCRdb holds only the in-frame ones, with some missing. The sample lists some 87,000 clones; approximately 90% were seen once. The chain is built from TRBV7-2 and TRBJ2-1; TRBD2 agrees at 7 bases. The receptor was isolated from a human donor with COVID-19, enrolled during active disease. The donor label of this sample is uncertain. The sample taken for sequencing was peripheral blood. CDR3 amino acids: CASRPAGVQNEQFF. CDR3 nucleotides: TGTGCCAGCAGGCCCGCGGGAGTTCAAAATGAGCAGTTCTTC.